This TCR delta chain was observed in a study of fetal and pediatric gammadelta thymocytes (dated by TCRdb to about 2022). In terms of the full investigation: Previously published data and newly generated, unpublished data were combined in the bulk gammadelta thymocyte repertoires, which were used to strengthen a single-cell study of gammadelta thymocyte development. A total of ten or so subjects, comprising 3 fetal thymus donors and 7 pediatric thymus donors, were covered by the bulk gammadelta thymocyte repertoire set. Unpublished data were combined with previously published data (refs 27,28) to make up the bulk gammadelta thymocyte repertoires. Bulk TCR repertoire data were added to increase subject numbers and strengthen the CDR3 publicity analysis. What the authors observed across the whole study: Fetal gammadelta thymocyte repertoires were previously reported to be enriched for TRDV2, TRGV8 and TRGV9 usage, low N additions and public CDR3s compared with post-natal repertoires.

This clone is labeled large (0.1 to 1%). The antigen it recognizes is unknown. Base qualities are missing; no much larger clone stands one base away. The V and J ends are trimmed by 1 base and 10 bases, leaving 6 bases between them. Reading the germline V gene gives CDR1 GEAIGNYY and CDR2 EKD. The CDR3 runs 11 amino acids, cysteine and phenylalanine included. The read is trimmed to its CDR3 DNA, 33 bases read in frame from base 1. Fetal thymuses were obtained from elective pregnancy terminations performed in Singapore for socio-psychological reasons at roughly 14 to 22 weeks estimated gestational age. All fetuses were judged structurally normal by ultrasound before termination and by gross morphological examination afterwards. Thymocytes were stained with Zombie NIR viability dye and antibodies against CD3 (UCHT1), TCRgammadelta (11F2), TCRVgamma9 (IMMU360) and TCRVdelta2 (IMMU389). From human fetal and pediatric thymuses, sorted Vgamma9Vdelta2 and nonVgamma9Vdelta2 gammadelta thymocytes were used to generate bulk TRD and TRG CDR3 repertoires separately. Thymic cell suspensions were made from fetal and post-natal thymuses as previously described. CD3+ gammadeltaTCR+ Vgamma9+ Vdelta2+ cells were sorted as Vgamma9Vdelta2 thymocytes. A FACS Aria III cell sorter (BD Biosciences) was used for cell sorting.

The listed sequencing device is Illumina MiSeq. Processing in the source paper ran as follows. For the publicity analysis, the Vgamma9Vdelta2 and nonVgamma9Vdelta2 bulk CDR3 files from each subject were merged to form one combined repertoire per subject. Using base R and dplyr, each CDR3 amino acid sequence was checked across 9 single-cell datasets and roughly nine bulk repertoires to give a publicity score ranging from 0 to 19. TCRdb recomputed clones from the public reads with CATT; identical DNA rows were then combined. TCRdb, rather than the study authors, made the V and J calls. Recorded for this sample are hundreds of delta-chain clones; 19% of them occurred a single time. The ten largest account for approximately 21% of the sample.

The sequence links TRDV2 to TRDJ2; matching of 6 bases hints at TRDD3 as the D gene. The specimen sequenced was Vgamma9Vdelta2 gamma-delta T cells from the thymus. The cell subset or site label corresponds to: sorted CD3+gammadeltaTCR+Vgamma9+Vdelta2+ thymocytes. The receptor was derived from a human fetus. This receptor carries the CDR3 CACDTGGQLFF. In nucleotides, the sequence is TGTGCCTGTGACACTGGGGGACAACTCTTCTTT.